The 6 T cell receptor beta chains below were found in one sample sequenced in a study of T cell repertoires in cytomegalovirus infection. These receptors' targets are unknown. Using its own MiXCR run on the reads, TCRdb lists one record per CDR3 protein. Here the sample spans approximately 990,000 distinct CDR3 sequences, around 32% being singletons. The sample was cultured CD8+ T cells from PBMCs, taken from culture after CMV antigen stimulation. Receptors were obtained from a human donor in good health (CMV status not recorded). Some clones in this sample may be carry-over from other donors' samples.

This clonotype came up a few times. This chain joins TRBV27 and TRBJ2-1, with 7 bases fitting TRBD2. The CDR3 consists of 16 residues. V lost 7 bases to trimming and J lost 7 bases; unmatched junction nucleotides: 16. Per the germline V gene, CDR1 is MNHEY and CDR2 is SMNVEV (reference sequence). The CDR3 DNA reads as TGTGCCAGCACTCCGGGGGGTCCTACTCTAGGGAATGAGCAGTTCTTC. This encodes CASTPGGPTLGNEQFF.

In this sample, this clonotype turned up many times. The chain links TRBV20-1 to TRBJ1-2; D uncertain. In germline, CDR1 is DFQATT, CDR2 SNEGSKA (reference sequence). Trimming stripped 0 bases from V and 0 bases from J, with 11 bases between. This CDR3 is built from 15 residues. The CDR3, as DNA: TGCAGTGCTAGAGATTCGGCGGACCCTAACTATGGCTACACCTTC. It is translated as CSARDSADPNYGYTF.

The chain uses TRBV7-9 and TRBJ2-1, with TRBD2 as a possible D gene (7 bases). Trimming stripped 7 bases from V and 8 bases from J, with 24 bases between. In germline, CDR1 is SEHNR, CDR2 FQNEAQ (reference sequence). This CDR3 is 16 amino acids long. Here the CDR3 DNA reads TGTGCCAGCACCGCCCGGGGGGCGGGGGTGGTCGATGAGCAGTTCTTC. Its protein product is CASTARGAGVVDEQFF.

This clonotype was observed a handful of times. The chain employs TRBV7-3 and TRBJ2-3; TRBD2 aligns across 9 bases. The germline gives CDR1 SGHTA, CDR2 FQGTGA. The CDR3 runs to 15 residues. Germline trimming cut 5 bases from V and 4 bases from J; bases unmatched to any gene: 7. CDR3 in DNA: TGTGCCAGCAGCCGGGGGACTAGCCAGGCAGATACGCAGTATTTT. Its translation is CASSRGTSQADTQYF.

The chain links TRBV7-1 to TRBJ1-2; no clear D. Being an ORF, TRBV7-1 has a function that is uncertain. The CDR3 has 12 residues. V gave up 3 bases and J gave up 6 bases, with 8 bases separating them. In DNA, the CDR3 is TGTGCCAGCAGCTCCTCGGAGGATGGCTACACCTTC. Translated: CASSSSEDGYTF.

The chain combines TRBV6-5 with TRBJ1-5, with D unresolved. The CDR3 loop spans 14 amino acids. Trimming took off 2 bases at V and 3 bases at J, with 8 bases between the two ends. CDR1 and CDR2 (germline): MNHEY, SVGAGI. CDR3 in amino acids: CASSYETINQPQHF. The CDR3 DNA reads TGTGCCAGCAGTTACGAAACGATCAATCAGCCCCAGCATTTT.